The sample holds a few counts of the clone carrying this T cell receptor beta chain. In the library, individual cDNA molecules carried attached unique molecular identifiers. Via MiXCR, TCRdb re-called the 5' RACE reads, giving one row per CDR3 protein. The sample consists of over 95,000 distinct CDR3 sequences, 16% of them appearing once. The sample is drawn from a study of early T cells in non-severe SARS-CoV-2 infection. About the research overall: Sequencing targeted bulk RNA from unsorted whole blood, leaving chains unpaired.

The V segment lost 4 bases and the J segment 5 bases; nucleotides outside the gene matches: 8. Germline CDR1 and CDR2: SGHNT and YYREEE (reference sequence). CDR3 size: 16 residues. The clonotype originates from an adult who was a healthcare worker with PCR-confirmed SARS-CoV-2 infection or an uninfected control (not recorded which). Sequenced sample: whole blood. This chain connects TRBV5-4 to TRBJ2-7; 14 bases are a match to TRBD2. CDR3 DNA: TGTGCCAGCAGCACCGGGACTAGCGGGAGTGGGGACGAGCAGTACTTC. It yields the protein CASSTGTSGSGDEQYF.